A single sample gave rise to the 22 T cell receptor beta chains below, sequenced in a study of cytomegalovirus exposure and HLA in healthy donors. With 60 Vbeta and 13 Jbeta primers, the PCR was carried out. Assay used: immunoSEQ multiplex PCR; TCRdb lists only in-frame clones, some missing. The repertoire holds 150,000 to 200,000 clones, under 85% seen once, with 1.6% in the top ten. Material for sequencing was PBMCs. These receptors all stem from a man aged 50-60 years in good health and CMV-seronegative.

About this clone itself: At one end the junction does not follow the germline gene, possibly because of a read error. The chain combines TRBV9 with TRBJ2-3, with TRBD1 matching 7 bases. This CDR3 has 14 amino acids. In germline, CDR1 is SGDLS, CDR2 YYNGEE. Written as DNA, the CDR3 is TGTGCCAGCAGCGTGAGTGCAGGGACAGATAGGCAGTATTTT. The encoded protein is CASSVSAGTDRQYF.

V gene TRBV7-3 combines with J gene TRBJ2-1; the match to TRBD1 covers 9 bases. V shed 5 bases and J 15 bases; nucleotides not matched to a gene: 14. The CDR3 runs 14 residues. Germline CDR1 is SGHTA and CDR2 is FQGTGA. The CDR3 DNA is TGTGCCAGCAGCGACCAGACAGGGGGGTTTAGTTTGTTCTTC. As protein: CASSDQTGGFSLFF.

In this sample, this clone turned up once. The chain has TRBV5-1 and TRBJ1-4; weak D call: TRBD1 (5 bases). Germline values: CDR1 SGHRS, CDR2 YFSETQ. V was shortened by 5 bases and J by 8 bases, with 10 bases between the two germline ends. The CDR3 has 12 amino acids. The CDR3 is CASRDDSEKLFF. In DNA, the CDR3 is TGCGCCAGCAGGGATGACAGCGAAAAACTGTTTTTT.

The genes are TRBV7-3 and TRBJ2-3; no reliable D call. CDR1 is SGHTA and CDR2 is FQGTGA in the germline V gene. The germline V and J ends were trimmed by 1 base and 4 bases, with 9 bases remaining between them. The length of the CDR3 is 14 residues. CDR3 nucleotide sequence: TGTGCCAGCAGCTTAAAAGGAGACGCAGATACGCAGTATTTT. This gives the protein CASSLKGDADTQYF. Full variable domain (rest looked up from reference TRBV7-3 and TRBJ2-3): GAGVSQTPSNKVTEKGKYVELRCDPISGHTALYWYRQSLGQGPEFLIYFQGTGAADDSGLPNDRFFAVRPEGSVSTLKIQRTERGDSAVYLCASSLKGDADTQYFGPGTRLTVL.

This clone was detected only once. The gene calls are TRBV5-1 and TRBJ1-3; a weak D match, TRBD1 (5 bases). The germline V and J ends were trimmed by 4 bases and 4 bases, with 12 bases remaining between them. The CDR3 loop spans 14 amino acids. Germline V CDR1 and CDR2: SGHRS, YFSETQ. The CDR3 DNA sequence: TGCGCCAGCAGCGCGTACGGGGGAGGAAACACCATATATTTT. It yields the protein CASSAYGGGNTIYF.

The J gene is TRBJ1-1, the V gene TRBV4-2; TRBD1 agrees at 9 bases. J was trimmed by 5 bases and V by 3 bases; bases with no gene match: 10. This CDR3 has 16 residues. Germline values: CDR1 LGHNA, CDR2 YNFKEQ. CDR3 amino acids: CASSQTGTGSLTEAFF. DNA of the CDR3: TGTGCCAGCAGCCAGACCGGGACAGGGAGTCTGACTGAAGCTTTCTTT.

V gene TRBV7-6 combines with J gene TRBJ2-5; perhaps TRBD2 as D (5 bases). CDR3 length: 12 residues. CDR1 is SGHVS, CDR2 FNYEAQ, per germline. V shed 5 bases and J shed 5 bases, with 9 bases lying between them. The CDR3 loop is CASSKEGETQYF. The DNA for the CDR3 is TGTGCCAGCAGCAAAGAGGGTGAGACCCAGTACTTC.

The chain carries TRBV7-9 and TRBJ2-5, with TRBD1 identical over 7 bases. With 5 bases clipped from V and 4 bases from J, the junction kept 10 bases outside the gene matches. This CDR3 is 15 amino acids long. The V gene's germline CDR1 is SEHNR and CDR2 FQNEAQ (reference sequence). In DNA form, the CDR3 reads TGTGCCAGCAGCCCCCGACAGGGCTTTGGAGAGACCCAGTACTTC. It is translated as CASSPRQGFGETQYF.

The chain employs TRBV7-2 and TRBJ1-1; 7 nucleotides match TRBD1. The CDR3 is 15 amino acids. Looked up from germline, CDR1 is SGHTA and CDR2 is FQGNSA. J gave up 0 bases and V 2 bases, and 3 bases lay outside the gene matches. Here the CDR3 reads CASSLQGGMNTEAFF. DNA for the CDR3: TGTGCCAGCAGCTTACAGGGGGGCATGAACACTGAAGCTTTCTTT.

In this sample, this clone turned up once. V usage is TRBV7-2 and J usage is TRBJ1-5; D possibly corresponds to TRBD1 (6 bases). The germline V gene encodes CDR1 SGHTA and CDR2 FQGNSA. The CDR3 spans 15 residues. The ends were cut back, 1 base at V and 4 bases at J, with 11 bases in the middle. CDR3 bases: TGTGCCAGCAGCTTAGGCAGGGGTGGAAATCAGCCCCAGCATTTT. This translates into CASSLGRGGNQPQHF.

This clone has just a few counts. This chain uses TRBV14 with TRBJ2-1; TRBD1 aligns across 7 bases. Per germline, CDR1 SGHDN and CDR2 FVKESK. The V and J ends lost 4 bases and 10 bases, in that order; junction bases with no gene match: 4. The CDR3 sequence is 12 residues long. CDR3 bases: TGTGCCAGCAGCCTGGACAGGCTAGAGCAGTTCTTC. Its translation: CASSLDRLEQFF.

V and J are TRBV11-2 and TRBJ1-5; D is possibly TRBD1 (5 bases). Trimming pared 0 bases from V and 7 bases from J, leaving 13 bases between. Germline lookup yields CDR1 SGHAT and CDR2 FQNNGV. CDR3 size: 15 residues. The CDR3, as DNA: TGTGCCAGCAGCTTAGATGGGGCAGTGGCCCAGCCCCAGCATTTT. It encodes CASSLDGAVAQPQHF.

Details on this clone: Different DNA sequences within this sample yield the same CDR3. This sequence joins TRBV7-2 and TRBJ2-1, with a tentative D call TRBD1 (6 bases). CDR1 is SGHTA, CDR2 FQGNSA, per germline. The V and J ends lost 1 base and 3 bases respectively, with 10 bases between them. This CDR3 has 15 residues. CDR3 loop: CASSLGQGGYNEQFF. The CDR3 DNA follows: TGTGCCAGCAGCTTAGGTCAAGGGGGCTACAATGAGCAGTTCTTC.

The chain joins TRBV2 to TRBJ2-3; no reliable D call. The CDR3 is 12 residues long. The ends were cut back, 6 bases at V and 3 bases at J, with 7 bases in the middle. CDR1 is SNHLY, CDR2 FYNNEI, per germline. The CDR3 DNA reads as TGTGCCAGCAGGACGGGTACAGATACGCAGTATTTT. Translated, it gives CASRTGTDTQYF.

V gene TRBV6-6 combines with J gene TRBJ1-5, with 9 nucleotides matching TRBD1. This CDR3 spans 14 amino acids. Trimming cost V 6 bases and J 3 bases; bases outside gene matches: 3. CDR1 is MNHNY and CDR2 is SVGAGI in the germline V gene (reference sequence). The CDR3 loop is CASSRDRANQPQHF. CDR3 bases: TGTGCCAGCAGCCGGGACAGGGCCAATCAGCCCCAGCATTTT.

This clone was counted only a few times. The chain's CDR3 is CASSYYGQGSHEQYF. In DNA form, the CDR3 reads TGTGCCAGCAGTTACTACGGACAGGGGTCCCACGAGCAGTACTTC. This chain uses TRBV6-6 with TRBJ2-7; TRBD1 agrees at 9 bases. The J segment lost 5 bases and the V segment lost 1 base, leaving 6 bases of the junction unmatched. The CDR3 runs 15 residues. The germline V gene has CDR1 MNHNY and CDR2 SVGAGI (reference sequence).

The rearrangement uses TRBV28 and TRBJ1-1; 9 bases map to TRBD1. The CDR3 covers 17 residues. With V trimmed by 5 bases and J by 5 bases, 15 bases remained unmatched. Germline V gives CDR1 MDHEN, CDR2 SYDVKM. The CDR3 sequence is CASSPSLGQGIRTEAFF. The CDR3 DNA is TGTGCCAGCAGTCCTAGCCTGGGACAGGGAATTCGAACTGAAGCTTTCTTT.

The chain has TRBV7-3 and TRBJ1-1; perhaps TRBD1 as D (6 bases). CDR1 is SGHTA, CDR2 FQGTGA, per germline. V was pared by 5 bases and J by 4 bases, with 14 bases between. The CDR3 consists of 14 residues. The CDR3, as DNA: TGTGCCAGCAGCCTAAGGGGGGGAGTCACTGAAGCTTTCTTT. As protein: CASSLRGGVTEAFF.

The rearrangement uses TRBV7-8 and TRBJ2-5; possibly TRBD2 for D (5 bases). Deletions cut 1 base from V and 5 bases from J, with 11 bases between. CDR3 length equals 14 residues. Per germline, CDR1 SGHVS and CDR2 FQNEAQ. CDR3 in amino acids: CASSLDEGRETQYF. The CDR3 nucleotides are TGTGCCAGCAGCTTAGATGAGGGAAGGGAGACCCAGTACTTC.

This chain joins TRBV27 and TRBJ2-1; weak D call: TRBD1 (6 bases). V lost 6 bases to trimming and J lost 7 bases, with 22 bases between them. Germline V gene lookup returns CDR1 MNHEY and CDR2 SMNVEV (reference sequence). The CDR3 loop spans 16 amino acids. The CDR3 DNA reads as TGTGCCAGCAGCCCATTGGCCCCTTCAGGGGTTAATGAGCAGTTCTTC. It codes for CASSPLAPSGVNEQFF.

This chain uses TRBV29-1 with TRBJ2-3; D unclear. Germline V CDR1 and CDR2: SQVTM, ANQGSEA. The CDR3 is made up of 13 amino acids. V lost 3 bases and J lost 2, with 9 bases in between. The CDR3 here is CSVDTSDTDTQYF. CDR3 bases: TGCAGCGTTGATACAAGCGACACAGATACGCAGTATTTT.

The chain links TRBV5-1 to TRBJ1-1; maybe TRBD1 (6 bases). The V gene lost 3 bases and the J gene lost 2 bases, with 14 bases spanning the gap. Germline V lookup: CDR1 SGHRS, CDR2 YFSETQ. The CDR3 runs to 15 residues. The CDR3 DNA is TGCGCCAGCAGCTCGGCAGCGGGGGCCAACACTGAAGCTTTCTTT. As protein: CASSSAAGANTEAFF. Filled out from reference TRBV5-1 and TRBJ1-1, the complete variable domain reads KAGVTQTPRYLIKTRGQQVTLSCSPISGHRSVSWYQQTPGQGLQFLFEYFSETQRNKGNFPGRFSGRQFSNSRSEMNVSTLELGDSALYLCASSSAAGANTEAFFGQGTRLTVV.